This record covers a single T cell receptor beta chain. This same CDR3 is encoded by further DNA sequences in the sample. This record comes from a study of shared clonotypes between healthy human individuals. V lost 5 bases, J lost 7 bases, and 0 bases stayed unmatched. Germline V CDR1 and CDR2: SGHRS, YFSETQ. This CDR3 comprises 13 residues. The method was immunoSEQ multiplex PCR; TCRdb's version includes in-frame clones alone and lacks a portion of them. The data contain about 2.4 million clones, around nine tenths of them singletons. Sequences were obtained from naive CD4+ T cells sorted from blood. Regarding subset: CD45RA+ positively selected. The sequence was collected from a man younger than 30 in good health. This chain connects TRBV5-1 to TRBJ2-1; 13 positions match TRBD2. Written as DNA, the CDR3 is TGCGCCAGCAGACTAGCGGGGGGGAATGAGCAGTTCTTC. It yields the protein CASRLAGGNEQFF.